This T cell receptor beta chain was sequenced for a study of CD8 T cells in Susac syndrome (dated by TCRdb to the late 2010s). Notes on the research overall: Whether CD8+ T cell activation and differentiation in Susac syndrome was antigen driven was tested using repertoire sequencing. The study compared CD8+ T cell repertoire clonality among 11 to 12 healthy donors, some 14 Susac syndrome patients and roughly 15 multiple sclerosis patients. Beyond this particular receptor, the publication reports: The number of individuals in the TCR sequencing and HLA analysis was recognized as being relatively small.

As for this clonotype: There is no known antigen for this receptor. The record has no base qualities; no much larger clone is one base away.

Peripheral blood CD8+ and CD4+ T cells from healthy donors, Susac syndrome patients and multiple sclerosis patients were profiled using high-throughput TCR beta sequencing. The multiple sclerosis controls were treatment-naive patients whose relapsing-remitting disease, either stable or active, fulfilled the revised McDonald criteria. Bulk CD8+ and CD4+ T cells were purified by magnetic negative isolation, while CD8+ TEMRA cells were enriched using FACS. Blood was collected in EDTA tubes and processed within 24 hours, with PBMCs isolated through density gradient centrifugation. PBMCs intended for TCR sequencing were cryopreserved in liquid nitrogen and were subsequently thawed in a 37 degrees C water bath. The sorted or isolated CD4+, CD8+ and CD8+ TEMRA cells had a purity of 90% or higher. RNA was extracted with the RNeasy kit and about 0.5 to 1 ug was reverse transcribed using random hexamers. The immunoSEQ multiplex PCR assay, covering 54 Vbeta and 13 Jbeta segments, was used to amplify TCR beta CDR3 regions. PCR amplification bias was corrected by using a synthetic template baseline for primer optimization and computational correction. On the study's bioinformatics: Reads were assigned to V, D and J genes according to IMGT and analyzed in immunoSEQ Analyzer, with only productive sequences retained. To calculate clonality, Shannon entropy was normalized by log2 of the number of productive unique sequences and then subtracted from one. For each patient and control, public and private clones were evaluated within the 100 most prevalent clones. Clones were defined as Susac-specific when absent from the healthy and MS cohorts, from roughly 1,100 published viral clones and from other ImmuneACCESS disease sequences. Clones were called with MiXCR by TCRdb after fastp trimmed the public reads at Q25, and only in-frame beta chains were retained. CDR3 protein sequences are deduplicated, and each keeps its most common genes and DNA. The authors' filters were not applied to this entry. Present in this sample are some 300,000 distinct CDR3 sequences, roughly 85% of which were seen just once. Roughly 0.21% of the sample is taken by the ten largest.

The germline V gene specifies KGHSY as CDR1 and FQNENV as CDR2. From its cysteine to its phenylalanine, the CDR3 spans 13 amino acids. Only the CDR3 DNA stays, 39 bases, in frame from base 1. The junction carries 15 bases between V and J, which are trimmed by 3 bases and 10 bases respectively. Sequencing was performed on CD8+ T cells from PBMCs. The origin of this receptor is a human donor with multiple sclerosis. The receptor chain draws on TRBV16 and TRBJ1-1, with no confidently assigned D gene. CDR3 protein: CASSHGPAAGAFF. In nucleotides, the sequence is TGTGCCAGCAGCCACGGCCCCGCGGCAGGAGCTTTCTTT.